A single sample is the source of the 9 T cell receptor beta chains below, sequenced in a study of blood T cell repertoires in COVID-19. Data came from immunoSEQ multiplex PCR; TCRdb stores just in-frame clones and leaves some out. Of 200,000 to 250,000 clones listed, 90% to 95% are singletons. Specimen: peripheral blood. The receptors come from a man in his thirties or forties with acute or convalescent COVID-19.

The V gene is TRBV28, the J gene TRBJ1-5; unclear D gene. This CDR3 spans 14 amino acids. Germline assignment: CDR1 MDHEN and CDR2 SYDVKM. V lost 5 bases and J lost 4, with 12 bases in between. CDR3 sequence reads: CASSTRTGNQPQHF. The CDR3 DNA reads as TGTGCCAGCAGTACAAGGACGGGGAATCAGCCCCAGCATTTT.

The rearrangement uses TRBV7-3 and TRBJ2-2; 7 positions match TRBD2. The CDR3 length is 15 residues. J was trimmed by 5 bases and V by 2 bases; bases with no gene match: 5. CDR1 and CDR2 from the germline V gene are SGHTA and FQGTGA. As DNA, the CDR3 is TGTGCCAGCAGCTTAGTACGGGGGGTGACCGGGGAGCTGTTTTTT. Its translation: CASSLVRGVTGELFF.

The chain joins TRBV7-3 to TRBJ2-2, with D unresolved. Germline V CDR1 and CDR2: SGHTA, FQGTGA. The CDR3 length is 15 residues. Deletions cut 4 bases from V and 4 bases from J, with 13 bases between. CDR3 amino acids: CASSSSLGSTGELFF. CDR3 nucleotides: TGTGCCAGCAGCTCCAGCCTAGGATCCACCGGGGAGCTGTTTTTT.

For this clone: An end of the junction differs from the germline gene, which may be a read error. This rearrangement joins TRBV6-5 to TRBJ2-7; possible D gene TRBD1, 6 bases. This CDR3 spans 12 amino acids. Germline V gene data show CDR1 as MNHEY and CDR2 as SVGAGI. DNA for the CDR3: TGTGCCAGCAGTCCAGGGGCAGGCGAGCAATACTTC. This gives the protein CASSPGAGEQYF.

V gene TRBV7-2 combines with J gene TRBJ2-1; no reliable D call. This CDR3 region has 14 residues. From germline, CDR1 is SGHTA and CDR2 FQGNSA. Trimming cost V 5 bases and J 0 bases, with 8 bases left between them. In nucleotides, the CDR3 is TGTGCCAGCAGCCGGCCGGGCTCCTACAATGAGCAGTTCTTC. Encoded protein: CASSRPGSYNEQFF.

The rearrangement links TRBV18 to TRBJ1-6, with 9 bases fitting TRBD1. Per germline, CDR1 KGHSH and CDR2 LQKENI. V trimming: 3 bases; J trimming: 9 bases; junction bases outside the gene matches: 3. The CDR3 is made up of 14 amino acids. This CDR3 is CASSPEQGASPLHF. CDR3 bases: TGTGCCAGCTCACCGGAACAGGGGGCTTCACCCCTCCACTTT.

V gene TRBV19 combines with J gene TRBJ2-5, with 7 bases lining up with TRBD2. Germline CDR1 LNHDA, CDR2 SQIVND (reference sequence). After removal of 3 bases from V and 1 base from J, the junction contained 5 bases not matched to a gene. The CDR3 has 15 amino acids. The CDR3 DNA reads as TGTGCCAGTAGTATGCGGTCTAGCGGCCAAGAGACCCAGTACTTC. Protein sequence: CASSMRSSGQETQYF.

The chain couples TRBV9 to TRBJ2-1; 8 bases match TRBD2. Germline V gene lookup returns CDR1 SGDLS and CDR2 YYNGEE. The CDR3 runs to 18 residues. V shed 3 bases and J 7 bases; nucleotides not matched to a gene: 18. The DNA of the CDR3 is TGTGCCAGCAGCGCTTGGGGGACTAGTCTGGTGAAGGGGAATGAGCAGTTCTTC. As protein: CASSAWGTSLVKGNEQFF.

The V gene is TRBV5-1, the J gene TRBJ2-7; 9 bases agree with TRBD2. The CDR3 spans 16 residues. V shed 5 bases, J shed 10 bases, and the junction held 19 bases outside the gene matches. The germline CDR1 and CDR2 sequences are SGHRS and YFSETQ. The CDR3 nucleotides are TGCGCCAGCAGTCTAAATAGCGGGAGATCCTCACACTCTCAGTACTTC. Translation: CASSLNSGRSSHSQYF.